This TCR beta chain was found in a study of T cell responses to AZD1222 COVID-19 vaccine. Data came from immunoSEQ multiplex PCR; TCRdb stores just in-frame clones and leaves some out. Counted here are some 180,000 clones, approximately 91% occurring once; the ten biggest clones make up around 1.9%. Study-level results: Following two doses of AZD1222, Spike-specific TCR breadth and depth rose. Reports indicate that nearly half of spike-specific TCRs are directed at unmutated variant regions. Only 5 to 7 individuals given AZD1222 were seropositive at baseline. The CD4 TCRs associated with vaccination extended across spike and predominated at 160-218 and 743-854.

In this sample, this clone turned up once. What it binds is unknown. Germline values: CDR1 MGHDK, CDR2 SYGVNS. The CDR3 covers 15 residues. V gave up 4 bases and J gave up 4 bases; unmatched junction bases: 6. J is TRBJ1-3 and V is TRBV25-1; 8 bases match TRBD1. This clonotype was sampled from an adult who received the AZD1222 COVID-19 vaccine. This sample comprised peripheral blood, obtained 28 days after the second AZD1222 dose. The CDR3 protein is CASSGYRGIGNTIYF. The CDR3 nucleotides are TGTGCCAGCAGTGGATACAGGGGGATCGGAAACACCATATATTTT.